The 16 T cell receptor beta chains below were found in one sample sequenced in a study of blood T cell repertoires in COVID-19. Sequencing was performed with immunoSEQ multiplex PCR; in TCRdb, only in-frame clones are kept and a portion is missing. Of hundreds of thousands of clones in the sample, approximately 89% are singletons; the top ten hold almost 9.5%. The sequencing input was PBMCs or T cells enriched from blood (not recorded which). These receptors were taken from a young woman who had recovered from COVID-19.

The rearrangement links TRBV5-1 to TRBJ1-4; possible D gene TRBD1, 5 bases. Deletions cut 0 bases from V and 8 bases from J, with 23 bases between. Per the germline V gene, CDR1 is SGHRS and CDR2 is YFSETQ. CDR3 length equals 18 residues. The CDR3 protein is CASSLGRAPGRGEEKLFF. DNA for the CDR3: TGCGCCAGCAGCTTGGGACGCGCGCCAGGGCGGGGGGAAGAAAAACTGTTTTTT.

The chain links TRBV27 to TRBJ2-5, with 15 bases aligning to TRBD2. The CDR3 length is 19 residues. Germline V gene lookup returns CDR1 MNHEY and CDR2 SMNVEV (reference sequence). Trimming cost V 1 base and J 5 bases; bases outside gene matches: 11. The chain's CDR3 is CASSLLAPGLAGGQETQYF. CDR3 bases: TGTGCCAGCAGTTTATTAGCCCCCGGACTAGCGGGAGGGCAGGAGACCCAGTACTTC.

V and J are TRBV27 and TRBJ2-7, with D possibly matching TRBD1 (5 bases). Germline V gives CDR1 MNHEY, CDR2 SMNVEV (reference sequence). Trimming removed 3 bases from V and 6 bases from J, with 12 bases in between. CDR3 length equals 13 residues. CDR3 nucleotides: TGTGCCAGCAGTTTGGGGCCCCGAGGCGAGCAGTACTTC. Translation: CASSLGPRGEQYF.

About this clone itself: The same CDR3 arises from other DNA sequences in this sample as well. The chain carries TRBV5-1 and TRBJ2-1; D gene ambiguous. Per germline, CDR1 SGHRS and CDR2 YFSETQ. This CDR3 is built from 14 residues. The ends were cut back, 0 bases at V and 5 bases at J, with 9 bases in the middle. The CDR3 DNA is TGCGCCAGCAGCTTGGCGTCTACCAACAATGAGCAGTTCTTC. Translating it yields CASSLASTNNEQFF.

J is TRBJ1-2 and V is TRBV6-5; tentatively, D is TRBD1 (5 bases). This CDR3 is built from 13 residues. CDR1 and CDR2 from the germline V gene are MNHEY and SVGAGI. The germline V and J ends were trimmed by 5 bases and 4 bases, with 11 bases remaining between them. Here the CDR3 DNA reads TGTGCCAGCAGTCCAACAGGATCCTATGGCTACACCTTC. Protein sequence: CASSPTGSYGYTF.

The chain recombines TRBV19 with TRBJ2-6; 9 bases line up with TRBD1. V trimming: 6 bases; J trimming: 0 bases; junction bases outside the gene matches: 9. Germline V gene data show CDR1 as LNHDA and CDR2 as SQIVND (reference sequence). CDR3 length: 18 residues. CDR3 sequence reads: CASSETGGRLSGANVLTF. The CDR3 DNA is TGTGCCAGTAGCGAGACAGGGGGTAGACTCTCTGGGGCCAACGTCCTGACTTTC.

The V gene is TRBV19, the J gene TRBJ2-1; 11 bases are a match to TRBD1. The CDR3 consists of 15 residues. Germline lookup yields CDR1 LNHDA and CDR2 SQIVND (reference sequence). With V trimmed by 5 bases and J by 1 base, 1 base remained unmatched. The CDR3 spells CASSGTGGSYNEQFF. The CDR3 DNA is TGTGCCAGTAGTGGGACAGGGGGTTCCTACAATGAGCAGTTCTTC.

The chain couples TRBV19 to TRBJ1-3; D gene uncertain. The ends were cut back, 0 bases at V and 3 bases at J, with 6 bases in the middle. The CDR3 has 14 amino acids. Germline V gives CDR1 LNHDA, CDR2 SQIVND (reference sequence). For the CDR3, the DNA is TGTGCCAGTAGTATAGACACCTATGGAAACACCATATATTTT. Its translation is CASSIDTYGNTIYF.

Note on this clone: One junction end does not reproduce the germline sequence, and a read error may be involved. The identical CDR3 is also encoded by other nucleotide sequences in the sample. The chain couples TRBV7-2 to TRBJ2-2; no clear D. Germline CDR1 is SGHTA and CDR2 is FQGNSA. This CDR3 spans 16 amino acids. CDR3 coding DNA: TGCGCCAGCAGCGTACGTAGGAGTCGGAACACCGGGGAGCTGTTTTTT. This encodes CASSVRRSRNTGELFF. Together with reference TRBV7-2 and TRBJ2-2, the CDR3 gives the full variable domain: GAGVSQSPSNKVTEKGKDVELRCDPISGHTALYWYRQSLGQGLEFLIYFQGNSAPDKSGLPSDRFSAERTGGSVSTLTIQRTQQEDSAVYLCASSVRRSRNTGELFFGEGSRLTVL.

This clone was observed a few times. The chain couples TRBV19 to TRBJ1-2, with TRBD1 matching 7 bases. V trimming: 7 bases; J trimming: 0 bases; junction bases outside the gene matches: 5. Germline CDR1 is LNHDA and CDR2 is SQIVND (reference sequence). This CDR3 comprises 14 residues. CDR3 DNA: TGTGCCAGTACCAGGGACAGATCTAACTATGGCTACACCTTC. Amino acids: CASTRDRSNYGYTF.

The DNA for the CDR3 is TGTGCCTGGAGCCCGGGACTAGCGGGAGGGTGGCAAGAGACCCAGTACTTC. Translated, it gives CAWSPGLAGGWQETQYF. The chain employs TRBV30 and TRBJ2-5; 16 nucleotides line up with TRBD2. Germline CDR1 and CDR2: GTSNPN and SVGIG (reference sequence). This CDR3 contains 17 residues. The V and J ends lost 3 bases and 2 bases, in that order; junction bases with no gene match: 6.

This clone was seen more than once but under ten times. This rearrangement joins TRBV10-1 to TRBJ1-5; TRBD1 might be the D (5 bases). V lost 3 bases to trimming and J lost 3 bases, with 9 bases between them. CDR1 is WNHNN and CDR2 is SYGVQD in the germline V gene (reference sequence). This CDR3 has 14 amino acids. The CDR3 sequence: CASSDRQSNQPQHF. CDR3 sequence (DNA): TGCGCCAGCAGTGATCGACAGTCCAATCAGCCCCAGCATTTT.

The CDR3 loop is CASRLTGLGNSPLHF. The DNA for the CDR3 is TGTGCCAGCAGACTGACTGGTTTAGGAAATTCACCCCTCCACTTT. V and J are TRBV6-5 and TRBJ1-6; D unresolved. V was cut by 6 bases and J by 7 bases, with 16 bases left in between. The CDR3 is 15 amino acids. Looked up from germline, CDR1 is MNHEY and CDR2 is SVGAGI.

The chain recombines TRBV28 with TRBJ1-2; possibly TRBD1 for D (5 bases). The V and J ends lost 3 bases and 6 bases respectively, with 11 bases between them. Germline lookup yields CDR1 MDHEN and CDR2 SYDVKM. The CDR3 contains 13 residues. The CDR3 here is CASSLGWGDGYTF. CDR3 DNA: TGTGCCAGCAGTTTGGGCTGGGGGGATGGCTACACCTTC.

The rearrangement links TRBV24-1 to TRBJ2-1; 9 nucleotides line up with TRBD2. Germline trimming cut 8 bases from V and 8 bases from J; bases unmatched to any gene: 9. This CDR3 spans 14 amino acids. From germline, CDR1 is KGHDR and CDR2 SFDVKD. Here the CDR3 DNA reads TGTGCCACCAAATCGAGCGGGAGGCAAGATGAGCAGTTCTTC. Amino acid sequence: CATKSSGRQDEQFF.

The chain links TRBV2 to TRBJ1-6, with a weak D call TRBD1 (6 bases). Germline values: CDR1 SNHLY, CDR2 FYNNEI. V was pared by 5 bases and J by 7 bases, with 15 bases between. The CDR3 has 15 amino acids. The CDR3 protein is CASSPSRDTNSPLHF. The CDR3 nucleotides are TGTGCCAGCAGTCCGAGTAGGGACACAAATTCACCCCTCCACTTT.